One sample yielded the 13 T cell receptor beta chains listed below, sequenced in a study of blood T cell repertoires in COVID-19. Assay used: immunoSEQ multiplex PCR; TCRdb lists only in-frame clones, some missing. The sample consists of more than 85,000 clones, 81% of them appearing once. Input material: peripheral blood. The source is a woman aged 70 to 79 with acute or convalescent COVID-19.

The V and J genes are TRBV10-2 and TRBJ1-2; D is possibly TRBD1 (6 bases). Looked up from germline, CDR1 is WSHSY and CDR2 is SAAADI. The ends were cut back, 3 bases at V and 3 bases at J, with 8 bases in the middle. The CDR3 sequence is 13 residues long. CDR3: CASSDQGHYGYTF. In DNA, the CDR3 is TGCGCCAGCAGTGACCAGGGGCACTATGGCTACACCTTC.

This clone showed up just a few times. The chain employs TRBV19 and TRBJ2-7; 8 nucleotides agree with TRBD1. The CDR3 spans 13 residues. The V and J ends lost 4 bases and 6 bases, in that order; junction bases with no gene match: 5. Germline V gives CDR1 LNHDA, CDR2 SQIVND (reference sequence). The CDR3 bases are TGTGCCAGTAGTACCCTAGGGACAGGCGAGCAGTACTTC. Its translation is CASSTLGTGEQYF.

The chain uses TRBV19 and TRBJ1-5, with D perhaps matching TRBD1 (5 bases). Germline V lookup: CDR1 LNHDA, CDR2 SQIVND (reference sequence). The CDR3 is made up of 11 amino acids. CDR3 loop: CTGDSNQPQHF. CDR3 DNA: TGTACAGGAGATAGCAATCAGCCCCAGCATTTT.

The J gene is TRBJ1-2, the V gene TRBV12-1; the listed D gene, TRBD1, was not tested against the DNA. TRBV12-1 is described as a pseudogene. This CDR3 is built from 16 residues. CDR3 region: CASSFPMDRETYGYTF. The CDR3 bases are TGTGCCAGCAGCTTTCCAATGGACAGGGAAACTTATGGCTACACCTTC.

This rearrangement joins TRBV3-1 (or the pseudogene TRBV3-2) to TRBJ1-1; TRBD1 might be the D (6 bases). The CDR3 runs to 14 residues. Trimming stripped 4 bases from V and 1 base from J, with 10 bases between. Per the germline V gene, CDR1 is LGHDT and CDR2 is YNNKEL (reference sequence). DNA of the CDR3: TGTGCCAGCAGCCCTCAGACAGGGAACACTGAAGCTTTCTTT. The encoded protein is CASSPQTGNTEAFF.

This clone has only one observation. The chain carries TRBV29-1 and TRBJ2-7; a weak D match, TRBD2 (6 bases). The CDR3 is made up of 13 amino acids. From germline, CDR1 is SQVTM and CDR2 ANQGSEA. Trimming pared 4 bases from V and 2 bases from J, leaving 12 bases between. The CDR3 sequence: CSVVKTSAYEQYF. In DNA form, the CDR3 reads TGCAGCGTTGTAAAGACTAGTGCCTACGAGCAGTACTTC.

As regards this clone: Sequence at one end of the junction differs from germline and may be a read error. The CDR3 DNA sequence: TGTGCTAGCAGCCGAAGCGAAAGCTCCTACAATGAGCAGTTCTTC. Protein: CASSRSESSYNEQFF. The chain has TRBV7-7 and TRBJ2-1; D call uncertain. The CDR3 runs 15 residues. Germline CDR1 and CDR2: SSHAT and FNYEAQ (reference sequence).

The count of this clone is one. A read error may account for a junction end that differs from germline. J is TRBJ2-6 and V is TRBV5-5; TRBD2 matches at 13 bases. CDR3 size: 20 residues. Germline CDR1 SGHKS, CDR2 YYEKEE (reference sequence). In DNA, the CDR3 is TGTGCCAGCAGCTTTTCAGGACTAGCGGGGGTTTACTCTGGGGCCAACGCCCTGACTTTC. Its protein is CASSFSGLAGVYSGANALTF.

The chain is built from TRBV5-1 and TRBJ1-1; 11 positions match TRBD1. Germline trimming cut 1 base from V and 5 bases from J; bases unmatched to any gene: 7. This CDR3 region has 16 residues. Germline CDR1 SGHRS, CDR2 YFSETQ. CDR3 nucleotide sequence: TGCGCCAGCAGCTTGAGGGGACAGGGGGGAAGTACTGAAGCTTTCTTT. Translation: CASSLRGQGGSTEAFF.

This rearrangement joins TRBV4-1 to TRBJ1-4; weak D call: TRBD1 (6 bases). V dropped 0 bases and J dropped 7 bases, with 9 bases sitting between them. Germline CDR1 MGHRA, CDR2 YSYEKL. This CDR3 has 14 residues. The CDR3 region has the DNA TGCGCCAGCAGCCAAGATACAGGGATTGAAAAACTGTTTTTT. It translates to CASSQDTGIEKLFF.

The rearrangement joins TRBV5-1 to TRBJ2-7; the match to TRBD2 covers 8 bases. This CDR3 is 14 amino acids long. CDR1 and CDR2 from the germline V gene are SGHRS and YFSETQ. With 4 bases clipped from V and 2 bases from J, the junction kept 5 bases outside the gene matches. The CDR3 loop is CASSPTSGTYEQYF. CDR3 bases: TGCGCCAGCAGCCCAACTAGCGGTACCTACGAGCAGTACTTC. Supplemented by reference TRBV5-1 and TRBJ2-7, the full variable domain reads KAGVTQTPRYLIKTRGQQVTLSCSPISGHRSVSWYQQTPGQGLQFLFEYFSETQRNKGNFPGRFSGRQFSNSRSEMNVSTLELGDSALYLCASSPTSGTYEQYFGPGTRLTVT.

The chain combines TRBV29-1 with TRBJ1-2; 8 bases agree with TRBD1. CDR1 and CDR2 from the germline V gene are SQVTM and ANQGSEA. The CDR3 is 13 amino acids. After removal of 7 bases from V and 3 bases from J, the junction contained 7 bases not matched to a gene. CDR3 in DNA: TGCAGCGCGTCAGGGGGCTGGGACTATGGCTACACCTTC. The encoded protein is CSASGGWDYGYTF.

The chain uses TRBV3-1 (or the pseudogene TRBV3-2) and TRBJ2-3; D is perhaps TRBD2 (5 bases). This CDR3 comprises 16 residues. The germline V gene has CDR1 LGHDT and CDR2 YNNKEL (reference sequence). V gave up 2 bases and J gave up 1 base, with 13 bases separating them. The chain's CDR3 is CASSQMYTRGTDTQYF. The CDR3, as DNA: TGTGCCAGCAGCCAAATGTATACTAGGGGCACAGATACGCAGTATTTT.